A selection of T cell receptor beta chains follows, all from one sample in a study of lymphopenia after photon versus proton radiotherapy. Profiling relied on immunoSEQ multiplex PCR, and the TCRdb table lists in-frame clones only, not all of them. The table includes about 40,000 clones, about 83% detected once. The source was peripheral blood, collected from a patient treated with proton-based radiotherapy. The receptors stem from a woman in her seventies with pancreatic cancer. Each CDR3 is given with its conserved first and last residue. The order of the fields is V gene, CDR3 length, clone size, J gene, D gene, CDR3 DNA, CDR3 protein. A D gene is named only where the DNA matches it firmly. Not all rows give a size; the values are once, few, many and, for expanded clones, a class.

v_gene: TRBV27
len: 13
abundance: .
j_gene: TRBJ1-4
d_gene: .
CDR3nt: TGTGCCAGCAGTTCTCGGCGTGGGGAAAAACTGTTTTTT
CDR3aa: CASSSRRGEKLFF

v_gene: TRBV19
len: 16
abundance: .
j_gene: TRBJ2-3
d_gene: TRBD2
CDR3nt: TGTGCCAGTAGCAGACGACTAGCGGGGTCCACAGATACGCAGTATTTT
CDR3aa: CASSRRLAGSTDTQYF

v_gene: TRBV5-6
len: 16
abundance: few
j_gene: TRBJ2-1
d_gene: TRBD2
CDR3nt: TGTGCCAGCAGCCCTAATAGCGGGAGCTCCTACAATGAGCAGTTCTTC
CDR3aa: CASSPNSGSSYNEQFF

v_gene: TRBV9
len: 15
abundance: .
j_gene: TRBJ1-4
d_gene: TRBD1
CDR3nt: TGTGCCAGCAGCCCGATGGCAGGGGGTAATGAAAAACTGTTTTTT
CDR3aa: CASSPMAGGNEKLFF

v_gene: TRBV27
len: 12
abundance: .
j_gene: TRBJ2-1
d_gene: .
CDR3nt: TGTGCCAGCAGTTACCCTGACAATGAGCAGTTCTTC
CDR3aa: CASSYPDNEQFF

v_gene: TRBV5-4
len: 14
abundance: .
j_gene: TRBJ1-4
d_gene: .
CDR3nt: TGTGCCAGCAGCTTGCGACATTCAAATGAAAAACTGTTTTTT
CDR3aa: CASSLRHSNEKLFF

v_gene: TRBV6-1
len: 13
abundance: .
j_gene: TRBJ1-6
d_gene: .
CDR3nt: TGTGCCAGCTACGTTGGTAATAATTCACCCCTCCACTTT
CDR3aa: CASYVGNNSPLHF

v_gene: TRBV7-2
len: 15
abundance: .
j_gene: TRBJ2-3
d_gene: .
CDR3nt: TGTGCCAGCAGCTCCCCGACGGGACGCACAGATACGCAGTATTTT
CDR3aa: CASSSPTGRTDTQYF

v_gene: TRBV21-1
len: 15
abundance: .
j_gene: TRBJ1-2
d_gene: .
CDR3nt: TGTGCCAGCAGCAAAGTGACAGCAATTAACTATGGCTACACCTTC
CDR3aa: CASSKVTAINYGYTF

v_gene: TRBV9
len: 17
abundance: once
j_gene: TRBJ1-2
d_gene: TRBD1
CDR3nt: TGTGCCAGCAGCCCAAAACAGGGGGCGATTCTATTCTATGGCTACACCTTC
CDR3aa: CASSPKQGAILFYGYTF

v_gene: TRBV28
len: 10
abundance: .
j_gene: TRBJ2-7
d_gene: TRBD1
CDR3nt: TGTGCCAGCACCGGGACAGGGATTTACTTC
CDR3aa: CASTGTGIYF

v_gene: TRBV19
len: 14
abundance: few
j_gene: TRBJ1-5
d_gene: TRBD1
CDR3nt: TGTGCCAGTACTGCCGGACAGGGGGCACAGCCCCAGCATTTT
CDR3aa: CASTAGQGAQPQHF

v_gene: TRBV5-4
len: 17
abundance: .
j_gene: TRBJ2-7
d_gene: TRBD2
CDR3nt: TGTGCCAGCAGCTTGGGGAAACTAGCGGACAACTCCTACGAGCAGTACTTC
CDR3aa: CASSLGKLADNSYEQYF

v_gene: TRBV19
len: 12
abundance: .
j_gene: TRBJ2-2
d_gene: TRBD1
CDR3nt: TGTGCCAGTAGTGACAGGGCGGGGGAGCTGTTTTTT
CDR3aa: CASSDRAGELFF

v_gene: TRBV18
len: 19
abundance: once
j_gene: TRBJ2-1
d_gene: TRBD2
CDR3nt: TGTGCCAGCTCACCAGGGGCGGGAGGCGCCCGAGGGGTATACAATGAGCAGTTCTTC
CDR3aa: CASSPGAGGARGVYNEQFF

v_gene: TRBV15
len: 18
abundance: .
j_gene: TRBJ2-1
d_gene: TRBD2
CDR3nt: TGTGCCGCCAGCAGACCAAGGTGGGCTAGCGGGAGATCAAATGAGCAGTTCTTC
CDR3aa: CAASRPRWASGRSNEQFF

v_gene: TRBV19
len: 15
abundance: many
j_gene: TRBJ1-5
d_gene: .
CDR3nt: TGTGCCAGTAGTTTGCAGACAGGTAGCAATCAGCCCCAGCATTTT
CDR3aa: CASSLQTGSNQPQHF

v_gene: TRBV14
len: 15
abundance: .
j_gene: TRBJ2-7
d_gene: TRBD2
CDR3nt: TGTGCCAGCAGCCAGTTCATAGCGGGGTCCTACGAGCAGTACTTC
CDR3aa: CASSQFIAGSYEQYF

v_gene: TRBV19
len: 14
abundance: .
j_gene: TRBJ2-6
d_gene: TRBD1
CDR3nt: TGTGCCAGTAGTAGGACAGGCGGGGCCAACGTCCTGACTTTC
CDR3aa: CASSRTGGANVLTF

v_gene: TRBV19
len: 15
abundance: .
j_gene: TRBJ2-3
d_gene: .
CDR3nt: TGTGCCAGTAGGGTAACGGGGACTAGCACAGATACGCAGTATTTT
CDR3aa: CASRVTGTSTDTQYF

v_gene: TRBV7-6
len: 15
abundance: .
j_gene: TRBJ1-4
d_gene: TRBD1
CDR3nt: TGTGCCAGCAGCTTATTTGGGACAGGGGGGGAAAAACTGTTTTTT
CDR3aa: CASSLFGTGGEKLFF

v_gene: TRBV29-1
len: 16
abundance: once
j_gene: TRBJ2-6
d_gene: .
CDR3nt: TGCAGCGCCGCTTCGGGACGCAACTCTGGGGCCAACGTCCTGACTTTC
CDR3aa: CSAASGRNSGANVLTF

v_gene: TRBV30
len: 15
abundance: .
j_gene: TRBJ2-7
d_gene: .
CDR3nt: TGTGCCTGGAGTGGCGAGTCAGGGGGGGTCTACGAGCAGTACTTC
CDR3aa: CAWSGESGGVYEQYF

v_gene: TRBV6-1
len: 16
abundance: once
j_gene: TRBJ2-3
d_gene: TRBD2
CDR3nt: TGTGCCAGCAGTGTCTCTAGCGGGAGTAAGACAGATACGCAGTATTTT
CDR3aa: CASSVSSGSKTDTQYF

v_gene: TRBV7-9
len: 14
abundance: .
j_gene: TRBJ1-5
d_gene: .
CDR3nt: TGTGCCAGCAGCTTAGTTGCGGGGAATCAGCCCCAGCATTTT
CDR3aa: CASSLVAGNQPQHF

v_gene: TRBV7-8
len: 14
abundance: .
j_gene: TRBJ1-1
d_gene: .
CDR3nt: TGTGCCAGCAGCCTCAGGGTTCGCAGCACTGAAGCTTTCTTT
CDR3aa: CASSLRVRSTEAFF

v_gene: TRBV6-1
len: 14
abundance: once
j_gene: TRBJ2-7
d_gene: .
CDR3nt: TGTGCCAGCAGGAGACCCGGACTAACCTACGAGCAGTACTTC
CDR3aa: CASRRPGLTYEQYF